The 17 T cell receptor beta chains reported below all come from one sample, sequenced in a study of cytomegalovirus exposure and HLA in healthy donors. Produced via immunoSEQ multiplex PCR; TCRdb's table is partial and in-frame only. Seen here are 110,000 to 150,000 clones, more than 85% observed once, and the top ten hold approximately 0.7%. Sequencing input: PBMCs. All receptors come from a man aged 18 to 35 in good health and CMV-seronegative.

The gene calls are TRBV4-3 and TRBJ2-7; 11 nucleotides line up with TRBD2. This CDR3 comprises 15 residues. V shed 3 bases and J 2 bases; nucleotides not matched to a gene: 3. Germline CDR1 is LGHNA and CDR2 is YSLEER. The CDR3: CASSQGLAATYEQYV. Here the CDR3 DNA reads TGCGCCAGCAGCCAGGGACTAGCGGCAACCTACGAGCAGTACGTC.

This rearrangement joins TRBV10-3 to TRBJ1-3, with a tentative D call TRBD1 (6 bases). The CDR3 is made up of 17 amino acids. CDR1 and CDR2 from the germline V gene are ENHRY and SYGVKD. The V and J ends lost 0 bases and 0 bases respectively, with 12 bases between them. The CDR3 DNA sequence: TGTGCCATCAGTGAGTCGAGGGGCAGGGGCTCTGGAAACACCATATATTTT. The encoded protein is CAISESRGRGSGNTIYF.

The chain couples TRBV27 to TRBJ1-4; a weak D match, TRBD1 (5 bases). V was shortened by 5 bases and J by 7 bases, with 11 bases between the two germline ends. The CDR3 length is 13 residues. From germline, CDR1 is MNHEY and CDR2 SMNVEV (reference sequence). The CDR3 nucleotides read TGTGCCAGCAGTGAGGCCAGGGCTGAAAAACTGTTTTTT. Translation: CASSEARAEKLFF.

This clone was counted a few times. The CDR3 DNA sequence: TGTGCCTGGAGTGGAGCTGGCGGAAGCAATCAGCCCCAGCATTTT. Its protein is CAWSGAGGSNQPQHF. The V and J genes are TRBV30 and TRBJ1-5; D is unclear. Germline values: CDR1 GTSNPN, CDR2 SVGIG (reference sequence). Trimming removed 1 base at V and 1 base at J, with 11 bases between. The CDR3 loop spans 15 amino acids.

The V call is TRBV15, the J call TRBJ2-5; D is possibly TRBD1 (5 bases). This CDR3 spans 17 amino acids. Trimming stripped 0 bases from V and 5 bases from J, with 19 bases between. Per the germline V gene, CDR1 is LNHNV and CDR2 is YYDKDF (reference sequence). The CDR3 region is CATSRDFRSVSGETQYF. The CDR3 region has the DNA TGTGCCACCAGCAGAGATTTCCGGAGCGTCTCAGGGGAGACCCAGTACTTC.

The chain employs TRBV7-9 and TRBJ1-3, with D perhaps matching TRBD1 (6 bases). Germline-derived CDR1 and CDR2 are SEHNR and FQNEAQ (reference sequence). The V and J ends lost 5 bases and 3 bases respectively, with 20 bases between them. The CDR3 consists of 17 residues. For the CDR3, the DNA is TGTGCCAGCAGCCCTAGGATGGCCGGGACAATTGGAAACACCATATATTTT. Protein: CASSPRMAGTIGNTIYF.

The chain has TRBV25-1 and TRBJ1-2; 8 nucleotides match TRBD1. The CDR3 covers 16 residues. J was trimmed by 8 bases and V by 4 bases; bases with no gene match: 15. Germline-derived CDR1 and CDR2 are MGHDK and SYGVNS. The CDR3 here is CASSGDRWGRMGGYTF. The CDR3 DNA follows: TGTGCCAGCAGTGGGGACAGGTGGGGCAGAATGGGAGGCTACACCTTC.

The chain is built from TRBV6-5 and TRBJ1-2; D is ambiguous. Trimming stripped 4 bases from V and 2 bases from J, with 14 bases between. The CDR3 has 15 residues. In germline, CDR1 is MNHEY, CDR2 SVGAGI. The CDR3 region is CASSLRQALNYGYTF. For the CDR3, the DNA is TGTGCCAGCAGTTTACGGCAGGCGCTAAACTATGGCTACACCTTC.

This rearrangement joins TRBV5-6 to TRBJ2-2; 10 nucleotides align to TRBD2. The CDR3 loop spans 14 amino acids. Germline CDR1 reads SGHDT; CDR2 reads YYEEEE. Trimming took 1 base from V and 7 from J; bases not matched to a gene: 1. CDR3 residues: CASSLLAGGGELFF. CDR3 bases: TGTGCCAGCAGCTTGTTAGCGGGAGGCGGGGAGCTGTTTTTT.

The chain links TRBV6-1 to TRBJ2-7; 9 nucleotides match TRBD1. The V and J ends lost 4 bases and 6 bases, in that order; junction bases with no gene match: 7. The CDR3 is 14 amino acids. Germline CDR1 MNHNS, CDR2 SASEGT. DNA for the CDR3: TGTGCCAGCAGTGCACTGGGACAGGGTGGCGAGCAGTACTTC. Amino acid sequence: CASSALGQGGEQYF.

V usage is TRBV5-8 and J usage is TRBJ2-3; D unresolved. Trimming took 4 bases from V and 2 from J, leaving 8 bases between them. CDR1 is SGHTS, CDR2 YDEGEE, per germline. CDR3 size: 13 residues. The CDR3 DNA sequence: TGTGCCAGCAGCATTTCCCTCACAGATACGCAGTATTTT. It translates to CASSISLTDTQYF. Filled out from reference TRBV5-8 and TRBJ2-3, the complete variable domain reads EAGVTQSPTHLIKTRGQQATLRCSPISGHTSVYWYQQALGLGLQFLLWYDEGEERNRGNFPPRFSGRQFPNYSSELNVNALELEDSALYLCASSISLTDTQYFGPGTRLTVL.

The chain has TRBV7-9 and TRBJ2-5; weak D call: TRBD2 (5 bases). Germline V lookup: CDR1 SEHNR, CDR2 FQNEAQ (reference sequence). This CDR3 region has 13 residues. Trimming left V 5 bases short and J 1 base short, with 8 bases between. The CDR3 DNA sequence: TGTGCCAGCAGCCGCGGGTCCCAAGAGACCCAGTACTTC. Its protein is CASSRGSQETQYF.

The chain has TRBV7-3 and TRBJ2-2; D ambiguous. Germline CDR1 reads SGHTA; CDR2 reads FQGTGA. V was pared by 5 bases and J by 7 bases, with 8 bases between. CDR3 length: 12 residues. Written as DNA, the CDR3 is TGTGCCAGCAGCATACAGAACGGGGAGCTGTTTTTT. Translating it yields CASSIQNGELFF.

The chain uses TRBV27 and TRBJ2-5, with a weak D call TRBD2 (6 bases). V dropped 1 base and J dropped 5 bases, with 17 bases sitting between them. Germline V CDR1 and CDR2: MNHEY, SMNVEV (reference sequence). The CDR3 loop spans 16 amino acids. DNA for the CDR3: TGTGCCAGCAGTTTATTACCGGGACTCGGTATTGAGACCCAGTACTTC. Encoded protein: CASSLLPGLGIETQYF.

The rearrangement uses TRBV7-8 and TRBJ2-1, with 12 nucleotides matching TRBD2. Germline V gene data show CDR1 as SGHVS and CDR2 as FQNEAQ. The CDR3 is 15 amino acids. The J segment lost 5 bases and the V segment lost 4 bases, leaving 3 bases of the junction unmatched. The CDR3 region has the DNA TGTGCCAGCAGCTCTAGCGGGGGGGCTGACAATGAGCAGTTCTTC. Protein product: CASSSSGGADNEQFF.

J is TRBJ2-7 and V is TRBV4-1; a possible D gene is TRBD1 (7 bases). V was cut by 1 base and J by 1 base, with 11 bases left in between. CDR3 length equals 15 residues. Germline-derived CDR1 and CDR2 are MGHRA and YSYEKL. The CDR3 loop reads CASSQGQGLSYEQYV. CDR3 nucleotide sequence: TGCGCCAGCAGCCAAGGACAGGGACTTTCCTACGAGCAGTACGTC.

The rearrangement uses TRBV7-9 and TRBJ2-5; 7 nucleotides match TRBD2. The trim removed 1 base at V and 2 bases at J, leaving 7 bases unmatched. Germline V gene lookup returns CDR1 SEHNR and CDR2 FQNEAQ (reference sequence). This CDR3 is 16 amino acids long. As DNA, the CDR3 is TGTGCCAGCAGCTTAGTCTTTGCGGGGGATCAAGAGACCCAGTACTTC. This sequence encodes CASSLVFAGDQETQYF.